These 30 T cell receptor beta chains were all obtained from the same sample, sequenced in a study of technical replicates of blood from a handful of donors. Libraries were prepared by immunoSEQ multiplex PCR; TCRdb keeps only in-frame clonotypes and omits some of them. The repertoire holds several thousand clones, with 90% to 96% as singletons. The sample comprised PBMCs. Source of these receptors: a human donor in good health.

The chain recombines TRBV29-1 with TRBJ1-2; D might be TRBD1 (6 bases). CDR3 length: 14 residues. The V gene's germline CDR1 is SQVTM and CDR2 ANQGSEA. V shed 0 bases and J shed 4 bases, with 12 bases lying between them. The CDR3 sequence is CSVEDQQGIYGYTF. CDR3 DNA sequence: TGCAGCGTTGAAGACCAACAGGGCATCTATGGCTACACCTTC. The full variable domain, completed using reference TRBV29-1 and TRBJ1-2, is SAVISQKPSRDICQRGTSLTIQCQVDSQVTMMFWYRQQPGQSLTLIATANQGSEATYESGFVIDKFPISRPNLTFSTLTVSNMSPEDSSIYLCSVEDQQGIYGYTFGSGTRLTVV.

CDR3 loop: CASSPILGAGTEAFF. CDR3 coding DNA: TGTGCCAGCAGTCCCATTTTGGGGGCGGGCACTGAAGCTTTCTTT. The rearrangement links TRBV5-5 to TRBJ1-1, with D tentatively TRBD1 (6 bases). Germline V CDR1 and CDR2: SGHKS, YYEKEE (reference sequence). Trimming cost V 5 bases and J 4 bases, with 18 bases left between them. The CDR3 runs to 15 residues.

The chain is built from TRBV29-1 and TRBJ1-2; D call uncertain. V was cut by 3 bases and J by 2 bases, with 7 bases left in between. This CDR3 is built from 12 residues. Germline values: CDR1 SQVTM, CDR2 ANQGSEA. CDR3 region: CSVDHTNYGYTF. CDR3 bases: TGCAGCGTTGATCACACCAACTATGGCTACACCTTC. Full variable domain (rest looked up from reference TRBV29-1 and TRBJ1-2): SAVISQKPSRDICQRGTSLTIQCQVDSQVTMMFWYRQQPGQSLTLIATANQGSEATYESGFVIDKFPISRPNLTFSTLTVSNMSPEDSSIYLCSVDHTNYGYTFGSGTRLTVV.

The chain has TRBV28 and TRBJ1-2; possible D gene TRBD1, 6 bases. This CDR3 comprises 12 residues. Germline CDR1 MDHEN, CDR2 SYDVKM. With 5 bases removed from V and 3 bases from J, the gap between germline ends came to 7 bases. The CDR3 DNA is TGTGCCAGCAGTCGGACAGACTATGGCTACACCTTC. The encoded protein is CASSRTDYGYTF.

The chain joins TRBV5-5 to TRBJ1-1; D perhaps matches TRBD1 (5 bases). Germline CDR1 and CDR2: SGHKS and YYEKEE (reference sequence). Deletions cut 2 bases from V and 7 bases from J, with 12 bases between. The CDR3 has 13 residues. CDR3 amino acids: CASSFLGPNEAFF. CDR3 nucleotide sequence: TGTGCCAGCAGCTTTTTGGGGCCAAATGAAGCTTTCTTT.

V usage is TRBV29-1 and J usage is TRBJ2-7; D might be TRBD2 (5 bases). Germline CDR1 reads SQVTM; CDR2 reads ANQGSEA. This CDR3 is built from 12 residues. The CDR3 region has the DNA TGCAGTACCCTCGCAGACGAGGGCGAGCAGTACTTC. Its protein product is CSTLADEGEQYF.

The CDR3, as DNA: TGTGCCAGCAGTGACTGGAACAGGGGGCACCGTAACTATGGCTACACCTTC. It yields the protein CASSDWNRGHRNYGYTF. The chain is built from TRBV6-4 and TRBJ1-2; 9 nucleotides agree with TRBD1. Germline V gene lookup returns CDR1 MRHNA and CDR2 SNTAGT. CDR3 size: 17 residues. Trimming at V came to 1 base and at J to 1 base, leaving 7 bases not matched to a gene.

The V call is TRBV6-6, the J call TRBJ1-5; weak D call: TRBD1 (5 bases). V dropped 2 bases and J dropped 4 bases, with 12 bases sitting between them. CDR3 size: 15 residues. The V gene's germline CDR1 is MNHNY and CDR2 SVGAGI (reference sequence). The CDR3, as DNA: TGTGCCAGCAGTTACGGGTCCGGGGGAAATCAGCCCCAGCATTTT. Translated: CASSYGSGGNQPQHF.

The gene calls are TRBV29-1 and TRBJ1-2; no firm D call. V was trimmed by 4 bases and J by 4 bases, leaving 13 bases between them. This CDR3 has 13 residues. Germline V gene lookup returns CDR1 SQVTM and CDR2 ANQGSEA. The CDR3: CSVGDRALYGYTF. The CDR3, as DNA: TGCAGCGTTGGAGATCGCGCCCTCTATGGCTACACCTTC. The full variable domain, in which reference TRBV29-1 and TRBJ1-2 provide the parts outside the CDR3, is SAVISQKPSRDICQRGTSLTIQCQVDSQVTMMFWYRQQPGQSLTLIATANQGSEATYESGFVIDKFPISRPNLTFSTLTVSNMSPEDSSIYLCSVGDRALYGYTFGSGTRLTVV.

CDR3 region: CATSRAWGDRVLTRRNQPQHF. CDR3 DNA sequence: TGTGCCACCAGCAGAGCTTGGGGAGACAGGGTGTTGACTAGGCGTAATCAGCCCCAGCATTTT. The chain links TRBV15 to TRBJ1-5; 7 nucleotides agree with TRBD1. The V gene end was trimmed by 1 base and the J gene end by 4 bases; junction bases not matched to a gene: 22. CDR1 and CDR2 (germline): LNHNV, YYDKDF (reference sequence). This CDR3 has 21 residues. Drawing the rest from reference TRBV15 and TRBJ1-5, the complete variable domain is DAMVIQNPRYQVTQFGKPVTLSCSQTLNHNVMYWYQQKSSQAPKLLFHYYDKDFNNEADTPDNFQSRRPNTSFCFLDIRSPGLGDTAMYLCATSRAWGDRVLTRRNQPQHFGDGTRLSIL.

The rearrangement links TRBV6-4 to TRBJ2-3; 9 bases map to TRBD2. Germline V gene data show CDR1 as MRHNA and CDR2 as SNTAGT. V lost 8 bases, J lost 3 bases, and 9 bases stayed unmatched. The CDR3 is made up of 15 amino acids. The CDR3: CASSEGTSPTDTQYF. The CDR3 region has the DNA TGTGCCAGCTCGGAGGGGACTAGCCCAACAGATACGCAGTATTTT.

The rearrangement joins TRBV6-5 to TRBJ2-1; TRBD2 is a possible D gene (6 bases). The germline gives CDR1 MNHEY, CDR2 SVGAGI. The CDR3 is made up of 13 amino acids. Trimming took 7 bases from V and 3 from J, leaving 10 bases between them. Here the CDR3 DNA reads TGTGCCAGCAAAACGGGAGACTACAATGAGCAGTTCTTC. This sequence encodes CASKTGDYNEQFF.

This sequence joins TRBV6-5 and TRBJ2-2; a possible D gene is TRBD1 (5 bases). Germline V lookup: CDR1 MNHEY, CDR2 SVGAGI. CDR3 size: 13 residues. Trimming left V 8 bases short and J 7 bases short, with 14 bases between. CDR3 in amino acids: CASQSRTSGELFF. CDR3 DNA: TGTGCCAGCCAAAGCCGGACAAGCGGGGAGCTGTTTTTT.

The genes are TRBV7-3 and TRBJ1-1; D is unresolved. This CDR3 comprises 14 residues. Germline V CDR1 and CDR2: SGHTA, FQGTGA. Trimming pared 0 bases from V and 1 base from J, leaving 6 bases between. CDR3 loop: CASSLTRGNTEAFF. CDR3 coding DNA: TGTGCCAGCAGCTTAACTCGGGGGAACACTGAAGCTTTCTTT.

This rearrangement joins TRBV25-1 to TRBJ2-3; D gene ambiguous. V lost 2 bases and J 6 bases, leaving 21 bases between the germline ends. Germline CDR1 MGHDK, CDR2 SYGVNS. CDR3 length: 17 amino acids. DNA for the CDR3: TGTGCCAGCAGTGAAAAAACCCCCACCGGAGTACCGGATACGCAGTATTTT. Its protein is CASSEKTPTGVPDTQYF.

The gene calls are TRBV30 and TRBJ2-7; 14 bases are shared with TRBD2. The CDR3 runs to 17 residues. The V and J ends lost 3 bases and 0 bases, in that order; junction bases with no gene match: 7. The germline CDR1 and CDR2 sequences are GTSNPN and SVGIG (reference sequence). CDR3 protein: CAWSLGLAGGISYEQYF. DNA of the CDR3: TGTGCCTGGAGCCTAGGACTAGCGGGAGGTATCTCCTACGAGCAGTACTTC.

This chain joins TRBV10-1 and TRBJ1-1, with TRBD1 matching over 8 bases. Trimming at V came to 3 bases and at J to 4 bases, leaving 1 base not matched to a gene. The CDR3 is 13 amino acids. Germline V gene lookup returns CDR1 WNHNN and CDR2 SYGVQD (reference sequence). Here the CDR3 DNA reads TGCGCCAGCAGTGAAGGGACAGGCACTGAAGCTTTCTTT. Translation gives CASSEGTGTEAFF.

The J gene is TRBJ2-7, the V gene TRBV7-8, with TRBD1 identical over 9 bases. Losses at the gene ends were 2 bases for V and 7 bases for J; bases not matched to a gene: 12. From germline, CDR1 is SGHVS and CDR2 FQNEAQ. CDR3 length equals 16 residues. The chain's CDR3 is CASSLLEYRGRGEQYF. The DNA for the CDR3 is TGTGCCAGCAGCTTACTCGAGTACAGGGGGCGTGGGGAGCAGTACTTC.

The chain combines TRBV5-1 with TRBJ1-2; weak D call: TRBD1 (6 bases). CDR1 and CDR2 from the germline V gene are SGHRS and YFSETQ. The CDR3 runs to 14 residues. Trimming shortened V by 3 bases and J by 4 bases, and 13 bases separated the two germline ends. Here the CDR3 DNA reads TGCGCCAGCAGCTCAACAGGGCTCTCCTATGGCTACACCTTC. This encodes CASSSTGLSYGYTF.

The CDR3 nucleotides are TGCGCCAGCAGCTTGGCCCAGGGCGGGGGAGAGACCCAGTACTTC. This codes for CASSLAQGGGETQYF. This rearrangement joins TRBV5-1 to TRBJ2-5; 7 bases map to TRBD2. J lost 4 bases, V lost 0 bases, and 6 bases had no gene match. CDR1 is SGHRS and CDR2 is YFSETQ in the germline V gene. This CDR3 has 15 residues.

The chain has TRBV9 and TRBJ2-3; TRBD1 agrees at 7 bases. Germline values: CDR1 SGDLS, CDR2 YYNGEE. The CDR3 loop spans 15 amino acids. V lost 3 bases and J lost 0; bases outside the gene matches: 4. The chain's CDR3 is CASSGQGPSTDTQYF. In DNA form, the CDR3 reads TGTGCCAGCAGCGGACAGGGACCTAGCACAGATACGCAGTATTTT.

There are a few counts of this clone. The V call is TRBV29-1, the J call TRBJ1-1, with no clear D. The length of the CDR3 is 12 residues. Trimming removed 7 bases from V and 1 base from J, with 10 bases in between. Germline assignment: CDR1 SQVTM and CDR2 ANQGSEA. The CDR3, as DNA: TGCAGCGCCGTATTCGGGAACACTGAAGCTTTCTTT. This codes for CSAVFGNTEAFF.

The rearrangement uses TRBV30 and TRBJ2-2; D unresolved. Per germline, CDR1 GTSNPN and CDR2 SVGIG (reference sequence). The CDR3 has 12 residues. The ends were cut back, 5 bases at V and 2 bases at J, with 6 bases in the middle. CDR3 sequence reads: CAWGLNTGELFF. The CDR3 DNA reads TGTGCCTGGGGCCTCAACACCGGGGAGCTGTTTTTT.

This clone was counted once. The chain couples TRBV10-3 to TRBJ2-2; possible D gene TRBD2, 7 bases. Germline lookup yields CDR1 ENHRY and CDR2 SYGVKD. V was trimmed by 11 bases and J by 0 bases, leaving 19 bases between them. This CDR3 contains 16 residues. The CDR3 is CASIGGDTANTGELFF. The CDR3 coding sequence is TGTGCCTCGATAGGGGGGGACACCGCGAACACCGGGGAGCTGTTTTTT.

The chain joins TRBV27 to TRBJ2-3; D is unclear. Trimming cost V 0 bases and J 5 bases, with 12 bases left between them. There are 15 residues in the CDR3. Germline loops: CDR1 MNHEY, CDR2 SMNVEV (reference sequence). CDR3 residues: CASSLSPNGRDTQYF. Here the CDR3 DNA reads TGTGCCAGCAGTTTATCCCCTAACGGTCGAGATACGCAGTATTTT.

The V call is TRBV7-2, the J call TRBJ1-1; 9 bases agree with TRBD1. The V gene end was trimmed by 3 bases and the J gene end by 4 bases; junction bases not matched to a gene: 9. This CDR3 has 16 amino acids. CDR1 SGHTA and CDR2 FQGNSA come from the germline V gene. CDR3 residues: CASSFGTGLGSTEAFF. DNA for the CDR3: TGTGCCAGCAGCTTTGGGACAGGGCTGGGGAGCACTGAAGCTTTCTTT.

The chain carries TRBV29-1 and TRBJ1-1; possible D gene TRBD1, 5 bases. V gave up 3 bases and J gave up 2 bases, with 7 bases separating them. The CDR3 covers 12 residues. CDR1 is SQVTM and CDR2 is ANQGSEA in the germline V gene. The CDR3 DNA sequence: TGCAGCGTTGAGCAGGGTAACACTGAAGCTTTCTTT. It is translated as CSVEQGNTEAFF.

The rearrangement links TRBV7-6 to TRBJ2-7; TRBD1 is a possible D gene (6 bases). Germline V gene data show CDR1 as SGHVS and CDR2 as FNYEAQ. This CDR3 region has 13 residues. The V gene lost 5 bases and the J gene lost 5 bases, with 13 bases spanning the gap. CDR3 in DNA: TGTGCCAGCAGCGAAGTTGGGGGCAACGAGCAGTACTTC. Its protein is CASSEVGGNEQYF.

This clone is a singleton in its sample. The chain is built from TRBV5-1 and TRBJ2-3, with 7 nucleotides matching TRBD2. The CDR3 is 14 residues long. Germline V gives CDR1 SGHRS, CDR2 YFSETQ. V lost 0 bases to trimming and J lost 3 bases; unmatched junction nucleotides: 1. CDR3 sequence (DNA): TGCGCCAGCAGCTTGGCCGGGGGGACAGATACGCAGTATTTT. Translating it yields CASSLAGGTDTQYF. The whole variable domain, filled in from reference TRBV5-1 and TRBJ2-3, reads KAGVTQTPRYLIKTRGQQVTLSCSPISGHRSVSWYQQTPGQGLQFLFEYFSETQRNKGNFPGRFSGRQFSNSRSEMNVSTLELGDSALYLCASSLAGGTDTQYFGPGTRLTVL.

J is TRBJ1-2 and V is TRBV6-1; no firm D call. Germline V gene data show CDR1 as MNHNS and CDR2 as SASEGT. This CDR3 is built from 14 residues. V was trimmed by 4 bases and J by 9 bases, leaving 18 bases between them. CDR3 bases: TGTGCCAGCAGTGCGCGCAGGCGGGTCGATAGCTACACCTTC. This sequence encodes CASSARRRVDSYTF.